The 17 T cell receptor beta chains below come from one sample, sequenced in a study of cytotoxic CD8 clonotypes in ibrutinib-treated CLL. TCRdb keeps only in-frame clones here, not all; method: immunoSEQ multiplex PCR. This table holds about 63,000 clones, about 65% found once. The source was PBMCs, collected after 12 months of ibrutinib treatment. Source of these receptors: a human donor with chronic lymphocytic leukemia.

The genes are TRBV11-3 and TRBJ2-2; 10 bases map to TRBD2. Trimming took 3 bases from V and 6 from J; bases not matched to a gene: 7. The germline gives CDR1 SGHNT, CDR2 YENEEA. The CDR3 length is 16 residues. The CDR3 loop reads CASSLGTSGNAGELFF. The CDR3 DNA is TGTGCCAGCAGCTTGGGAACTAGCGGGAATGCCGGGGAGCTGTTTTTT.

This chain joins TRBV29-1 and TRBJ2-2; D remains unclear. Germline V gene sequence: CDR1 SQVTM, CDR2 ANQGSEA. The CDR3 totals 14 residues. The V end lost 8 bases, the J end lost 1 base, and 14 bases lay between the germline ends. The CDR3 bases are TGCAGCATTCCCAATTACAGGAACACCGGGGAGCTGTTTTTT. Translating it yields CSIPNYRNTGELFF.

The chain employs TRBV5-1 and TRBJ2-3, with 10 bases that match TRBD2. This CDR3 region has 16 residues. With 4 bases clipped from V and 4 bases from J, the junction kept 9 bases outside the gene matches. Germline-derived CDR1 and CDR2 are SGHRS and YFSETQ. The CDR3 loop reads CASSPGLAVRPDTQYF. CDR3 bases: TGCGCCAGCAGCCCCGGACTAGCGGTGAGGCCAGATACGCAGTATTTT. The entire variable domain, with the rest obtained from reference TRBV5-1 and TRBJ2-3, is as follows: KAGVTQTPRYLIKTRGQQVTLSCSPISGHRSVSWYQQTPGQGLQFLFEYFSETQRNKGNFPGRFSGRQFSNSRSEMNVSTLELGDSALYLCASSPGLAVRPDTQYFGPGTRLTVL.

The CDR3 sequence is CASSVGTSGHTDTQYF. In nucleotides, the CDR3 is TGTGCCAGCAGCGTCGGGACTAGCGGTCACACAGATACGCAGTATTTT. This rearrangement joins TRBV7-9 to TRBJ2-3, with 11 bases fitting TRBD2. This CDR3 region has 16 residues. Germline trimming cut 5 bases from V and 2 bases from J; bases unmatched to any gene: 6. The germline V gene encodes CDR1 SEHNR and CDR2 FQNEAQ (reference sequence).

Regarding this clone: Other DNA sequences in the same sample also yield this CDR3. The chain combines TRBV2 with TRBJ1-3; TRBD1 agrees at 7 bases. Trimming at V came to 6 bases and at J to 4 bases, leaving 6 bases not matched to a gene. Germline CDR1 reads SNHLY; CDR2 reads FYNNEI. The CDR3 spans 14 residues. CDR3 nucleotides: TGTGCCAGCAGCCCGGGACAGCTCGGAAACACCATATATTTT. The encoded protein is CASSPGQLGNTIYF.

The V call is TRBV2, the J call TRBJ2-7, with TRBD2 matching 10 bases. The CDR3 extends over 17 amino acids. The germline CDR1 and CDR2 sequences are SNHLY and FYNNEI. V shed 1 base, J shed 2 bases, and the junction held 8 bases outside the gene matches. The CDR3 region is CASSEEGLAGAPYEQYF. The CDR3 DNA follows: TGTGCCAGCAGTGAAGAGGGGCTAGCGGGAGCCCCCTACGAGCAGTACTTC.

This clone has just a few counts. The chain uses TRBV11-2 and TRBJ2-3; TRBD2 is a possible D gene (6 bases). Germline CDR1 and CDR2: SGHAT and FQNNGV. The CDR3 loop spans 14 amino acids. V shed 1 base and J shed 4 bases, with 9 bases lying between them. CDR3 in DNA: TGTGCCAGCAGCTTAGCGGGAGTCGCAGATACGCAGTATTTT. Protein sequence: CASSLAGVADTQYF.

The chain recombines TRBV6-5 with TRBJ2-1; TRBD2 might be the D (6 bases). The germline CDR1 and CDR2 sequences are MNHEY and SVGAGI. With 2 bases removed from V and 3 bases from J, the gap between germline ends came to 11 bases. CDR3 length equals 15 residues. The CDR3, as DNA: TGTGCCAGCAGTTACGCGGGAACCAGCTACAATGAGCAGTTCTTC. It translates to CASSYAGTSYNEQFF.

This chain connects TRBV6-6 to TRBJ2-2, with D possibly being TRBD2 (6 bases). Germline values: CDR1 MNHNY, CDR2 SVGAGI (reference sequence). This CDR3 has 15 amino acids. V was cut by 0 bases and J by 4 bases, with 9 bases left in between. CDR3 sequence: CASSYSGGGTGELFF. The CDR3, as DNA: TGTGCCAGCAGTTACTCCGGGGGAGGCACCGGGGAGCTGTTTTTT.

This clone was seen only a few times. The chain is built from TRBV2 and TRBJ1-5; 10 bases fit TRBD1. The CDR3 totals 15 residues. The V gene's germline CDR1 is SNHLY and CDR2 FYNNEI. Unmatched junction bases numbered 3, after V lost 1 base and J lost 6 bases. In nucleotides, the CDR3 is TGTGCCAGCAGTGAAGGACAGGGGGCAGGTCAGCCCCAGCATTTT. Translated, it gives CASSEGQGAGQPQHF.

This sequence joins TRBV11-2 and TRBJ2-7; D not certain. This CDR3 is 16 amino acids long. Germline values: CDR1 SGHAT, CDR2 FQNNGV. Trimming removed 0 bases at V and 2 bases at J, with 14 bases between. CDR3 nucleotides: TGTGCCAGCAGCTTAGACTCCGGGCACCTCGCCTACGAGCAGTACTTC. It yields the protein CASSLDSGHLAYEQYF.

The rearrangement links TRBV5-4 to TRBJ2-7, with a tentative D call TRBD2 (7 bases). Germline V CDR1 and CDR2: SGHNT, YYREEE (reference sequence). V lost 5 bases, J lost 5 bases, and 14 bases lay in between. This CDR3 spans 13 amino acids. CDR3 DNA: TGTGCCAGCAGGCCGACGGGGGGCAACGAGCAGTACTTC. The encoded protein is CASRPTGGNEQYF.

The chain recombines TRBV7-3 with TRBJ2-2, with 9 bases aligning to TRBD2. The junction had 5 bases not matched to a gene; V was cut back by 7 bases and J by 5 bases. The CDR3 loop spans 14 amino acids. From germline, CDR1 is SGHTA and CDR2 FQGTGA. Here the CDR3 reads CASKKTSGTGELFF. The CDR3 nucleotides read TGTGCCAGCAAGAAGACTAGCGGAACCGGGGAGCTGTTTTTT. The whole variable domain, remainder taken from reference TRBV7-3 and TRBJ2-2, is GAGVSQTPSNKVTEKGKYVELRCDPISGHTALYWYRQSLGQGPEFLIYFQGTGAADDSGLPNDRFFAVRPEGSVSTLKIQRTERGDSAVYLCASKKTSGTGELFFGEGSRLTVL.

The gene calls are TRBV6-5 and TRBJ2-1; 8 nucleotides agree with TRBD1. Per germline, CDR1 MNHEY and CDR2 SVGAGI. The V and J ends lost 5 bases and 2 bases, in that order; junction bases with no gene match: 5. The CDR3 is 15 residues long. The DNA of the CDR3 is TGTGCCAGCAGTCTCAGGGGGCAGGCCTACAATGAGCAGTTCTTC. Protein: CASSLRGQAYNEQFF.

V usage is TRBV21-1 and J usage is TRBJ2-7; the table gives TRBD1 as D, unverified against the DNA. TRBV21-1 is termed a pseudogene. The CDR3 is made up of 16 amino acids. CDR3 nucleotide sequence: TGTGCCAGCAGCAAAGTAGGCAGGGGACACTCCTACGAGCAGTACTTC. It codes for CASSKVGRGHSYEQYF.

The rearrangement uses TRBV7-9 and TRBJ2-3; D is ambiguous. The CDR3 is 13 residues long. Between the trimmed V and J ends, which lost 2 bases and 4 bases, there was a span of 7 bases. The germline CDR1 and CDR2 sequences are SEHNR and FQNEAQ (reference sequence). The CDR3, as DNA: TGTGCCAGCAGCTTATATCAGGCAGATACGCAGTATTTT. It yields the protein CASSLYQADTQYF.

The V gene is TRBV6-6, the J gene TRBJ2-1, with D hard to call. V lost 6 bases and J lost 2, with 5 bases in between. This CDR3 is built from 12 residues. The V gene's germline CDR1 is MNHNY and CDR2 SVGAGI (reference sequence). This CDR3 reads CASSPPYNEQFF. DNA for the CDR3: TGTGCCAGCAGCCCCCCCTACAATGAGCAGTTCTTC.